This TCR beta chain was sequenced for a study of shared clonotypes between healthy human individuals. Study-wide points: Lower generation probabilities were found for non-shared clonotypes than for those shared by all four donors.

Here immunoSEQ multiplex PCR was the method, and the copy in TCRdb shows in-frame clones only, minus some. In the table there are millions of clones, approximately 95% of which are singletons. As concerns this clone: Its antigen is unknown.

CD45RO-negative, CCR7-selected cells formed the naive CD8 fraction, which excluded terminally differentiated effector memory CD45RA+ cells. CDR1 and CDR2 (germline): GTSNPN, SVGIG (reference sequence). J lost 7 bases, V lost 5 bases, and 9 bases had no gene match. The CDR3 sequence is 13 residues long. Sequencing was done on a sample of naive CD8+ T cells sorted from blood. The rearrangement joins TRBV30 to TRBJ2-7; 9 bases map to TRBD1. The receptor was derived from a man younger than 35 in good health. CDR3 DNA: TGTGCCTGGGAGGGACAGGGTTTGGGTGAGCAGTACTTC. This translates into CAWEGQGLGEQYF.